Included here is one TCR beta chain sequence, with context. At one of its ends the junction is not consistent with the germline gene, which may arise from a read error. This entry is derived from a study of tumor and adjacent non-tumor tissue in lung cancer. The library came from three nested PCR rounds adapted from ARM-PCR protocols. TCRdb fed the multiplex PCR reads into MiXCR, producing one record per CDR3 protein. Of 120,000 or so distinct CDR3 sequences in the sample, approximately 84% were seen once. RNA was extracted from bulk tissue without any cell sorting. Chemotherapy-naive patients with new lung cancer underwent thoracic surgery in China, August–late 2014. In germline, CDR1 is SQVTM, CDR2 ANQGSEA. CDR3 size: 14 residues.

The material sequenced was lung tumor tissue. The chain employs TRBV29-1 and TRBJ2-3; a possible D gene is TRBD2 (5 bases). The source of this sequence is a man in his 70s with non-small cell lung cancer. CDR3 coding DNA: TGCATCGCTGAGGGTATTGGGAGCACAGATACTCAGTATTTT. Translating it yields CIAEGIGSTDTQYF.